The rows below give T cell receptor beta chains drawn from one sample of a study of immune cell composition in non-small cell lung cancer. Using immunoSEQ multiplex PCR, the repertoire was profiled, and TCRdb retains in-frame clones only, with some absent. The table includes roughly 3,100 clones, roughly two thirds detected once. The sample comprised non-adjacent lung tissue. These receptors were obtained from a human donor with non-small cell lung cancer. CDR3s include the opening cysteine and the closing phenylalanine or tryptophan. The order of the fields is J gene, clone size, V gene, CDR3 protein. Rows may omit the clone size; those that give it use once, few, many or a size class.

j_call: TRBJ1-1
clone_size: few
v_call: TRBV5-1
cdr3_aa: CASSSGLSNTEAFF

j_call: TRBJ1-1
clone_size: once
v_call: TRBV30
cdr3_aa: CAWGRGQGAEAFF

j_call: TRBJ2-7
clone_size: few
v_call: TRBV7-9
cdr3_aa: CASTRGGSLEQYF

j_call: TRBJ2-5
clone_size: NA
v_call: TRBV7-2
cdr3_aa: CASSPGTGVGGGQYF

j_call: TRBJ2-3
clone_size: NA
v_call: TRBV6-5
cdr3_aa: CASSGLAGGPDTQYF

j_call: TRBJ1-5
clone_size: NA
v_call: TRBV6-6
cdr3_aa: CASSGRQGQPQHF

j_call: TRBJ1-1
clone_size: NA
v_call: TRBV4-3
cdr3_aa: CASSQDGSNTEAFF

j_call: TRBJ1-2
clone_size: NA
v_call: TRBV10-3
cdr3_aa: CAISDNRAYGYTF

j_call: TRBJ1-1
clone_size: few
v_call: TRBV11-3
cdr3_aa: CASSLTTGSAEAFF

j_call: TRBJ1-1
clone_size: few
v_call: TRBV4-1
cdr3_aa: CASSQDRNREAFF

j_call: TRBJ1-2
clone_size: NA
v_call: TRBV11-1
cdr3_aa: CASSARQVGYTF

j_call: TRBJ1-1
clone_size: NA
v_call: TRBV5-1
cdr3_aa: CASRGDTGPNTEAFF

j_call: TRBJ2-1
clone_size: NA
v_call: TRBV5-1
cdr3_aa: CASEEIQGNPNEQFF

j_call: TRBJ2-3
clone_size: NA
v_call: TRBV10-3
cdr3_aa: CAISEQGSAGTDTQYF

j_call: TRBJ1-2
clone_size: NA
v_call: TRBV5-1
cdr3_aa: CASSQGAQYGYTF

j_call: TRBJ2-7
clone_size: NA
v_call: TRBV19
cdr3_aa: CASSPGGWDYEQYF

j_call: TRBJ1-1
clone_size: few
v_call: TRBV5-1
cdr3_aa: CASSSVGSREEAFF

j_call: TRBJ2-3
clone_size: NA
v_call: TRBV15
cdr3_aa: CATSRDVGTTLLTDTQYF

j_call: TRBJ1-2
clone_size: NA
v_call: TRBV4-1
cdr3_aa: CASSPGTSLDYGYTF

j_call: TRBJ2-7
clone_size: NA
v_call: TRBV10-3
cdr3_aa: CAISESLSYEQYF

j_call: TRBJ2-4
clone_size: NA
v_call: TRBV7-2
cdr3_aa: CASSLVGGGWAKNIQYF

j_call: TRBJ2-4
clone_size: NA
v_call: TRBV5-1
cdr3_aa: CASSFGTSENIQYF

j_call: TRBJ2-1
clone_size: NA
v_call: TRBV29-1
cdr3_aa: CSVEGGSYNEQFF

j_call: TRBJ2-1
clone_size: NA
v_call: TRBV11-2
cdr3_aa: CASSLGQGSSYNEQFF

j_call: TRBJ1-3
clone_size: NA
v_call: TRBV29-1
cdr3_aa: CSVGAFLDTIYF

j_call: TRBJ2-6
clone_size: NA
v_call: TRBV4-1
cdr3_aa: CASSQHQGTGRSGANVLTF

j_call: TRBJ1-1
clone_size: NA
v_call: TRBV5-1
cdr3_aa: CASSLRALLNTEAFF

j_call: TRBJ1-4
clone_size: NA
v_call: TRBV4-3
cdr3_aa: CASSQGQRDEKLFF

j_call: TRBJ1-2
clone_size: NA
v_call: TRBV2
cdr3_aa: CASSVSGVSYGYTF

j_call: TRBJ2-6
clone_size: NA
v_call: TRBV29-1
cdr3_aa: CSGGAGANVLTF

j_call: TRBJ1-4
clone_size: NA
v_call: TRBV7-8
cdr3_aa: CASSRFVGPSTNEKLFF

j_call: TRBJ1-2
clone_size: few
v_call: TRBV5-4
cdr3_aa: CASSLGTEIYGYTF

j_call: TRBJ2-7
clone_size: NA
v_call: TRBV2
cdr3_aa: CASSEPQVRGPYEQYF

j_call: TRBJ1-1
clone_size: NA
v_call: TRBV28
cdr3_aa: CASMQGAREAFF

j_call: TRBJ1-5
clone_size: NA
v_call: TRBV4-1
cdr3_aa: CASSQEGGGTAQPQHF

j_call: TRBJ1-5
clone_size: few
v_call: TRBV5-6
cdr3_aa: CASSTYRGPQHF

j_call: TRBJ2-7
clone_size: once
v_call: TRBV9
cdr3_aa: CASSVAAGVDYEQYF